What follows is one T cell receptor beta chain and its context. The data are from a study of T cell changes during pregnancy in multiple sclerosis. Trimming stripped 5 bases from V and 4 bases from J, with 4 bases between. The germline V gene has CDR1 PRHDT and CDR2 FYEKMQ (reference sequence). CDR3 length equals 11 residues. The protocol was immunoSEQ multiplex PCR, while the TCRdb copy is restricted to in-frame clones and leaves out a portion. This sample has 30,000 to 45,000 clones, with more than 85% found just once. The starting material was CD8+ T cells from peripheral blood mononuclear cells, obtained after pregnancy. The chain joins TRBV13 to TRBJ2-3; no definite D call. The receptor's source is a female donor with multiple sclerosis, enrolled in a pregnancy study. CDR3 DNA sequence: TGTGCCAGCAGCATCTCAGATACGCAGTATTTT. Its translation: CASSISDTQYF.